A single sample is the source of the 21 T cell receptor beta chains below, sequenced in a study of T cell clonality in common variable immunodeficiency. Assay used: immunoSEQ multiplex PCR; TCRdb lists only in-frame clones, some missing. The sample counts approximately 21,000 clones, none seen once; the ten largest own 2% to 3%. Study conclusions and caveats: Fewer deletions and N-nucleotide insertions were reportedly seen in common variable immunodeficiency TCR beta sequences.

Their target antigens are unknown. The sample consisted of peripheral blood mononuclear cells. These receptors were collected from a human donor with common variable immunodeficiency.

About this clone: Sequencing ends 3 residues short of the CDR3 end; the germline J gene provides the rest. The V and J genes are TRBV19 and TRBJ2-1; 7 bases map to TRBD1. The length of the CDR3 is 19 residues. From germline, CDR1 is LNHDA and CDR2 SQIVND (reference sequence). With V trimmed by 5 bases and J by 5 bases, 21 bases remained unmatched. The chain's CDR3 is CASSLGPKTGAIRNNEQFF. The sequenced part of the CDR3 DNA is TGTGCCAGTAGTTTAGGGCCCAAAACAGGGGCGATCAGAAACAATGAG.

This clone is medium-sized (0.01 to 0.1%) in the sample. The CDR3 sequence is CSVWDRVDNQPQHF. CDR3 DNA, as far as it was read: TGCAGCGTTTGGGACAGGGTGGACAATCAGCCC. The chain is built from TRBV29-1 and TRBJ1-5, with TRBD1 matching 9 bases. The read ends 3 residues before the CDR3 terminus; that terminus is restored from the germline J gene. Germline V gene lookup returns CDR1 SQVTM and CDR2 ANQGSEA. This CDR3 has 14 residues. V lost 5 bases and J lost 3; bases outside the gene matches: 5.

Relative to its sample, this clone is medium-sized. Read sequence stops 3 residues before the CDR3 end, and the germline J gene provides the missing end. This chain uses TRBV2 with TRBJ1-1, with TRBD1 as a possible D gene (6 bases). The CDR3 runs 13 residues. Between the trimmed V and J ends, which lost 4 bases and 5 bases, there was a span of 11 bases. Germline loops: CDR1 SNHLY, CDR2 FYNNEI. Here the CDR3 reads CASSVGQGTEAFF. Incomplete CDR3 DNA: TGTGCCAGCAGTGTAGGTCAGGGGACTGAA. The full variable domain, completed using reference TRBV2 and TRBJ1-1, is EPEVTQTPSHQVTQMGQEVILRCVPISNHLYFYWYRQILGQKVEFLVSFYNNEISEKSEIFDDQFSVERPDGSNFTLKIRSTKLEDSAMYFCASSVGQGTEAFFGQGTRLTVV.

This clone was counted a few times. The CDR3 extends 3 residues past the end of the read, so its final part is completed from the germline J gene. The rearrangement links TRBV7-9 to TRBJ2-5; TRBD2 matches 7 bases. With V trimmed by 1 base and J by 1 base, 3 bases remained unmatched. Germline CDR1 is SEHNR and CDR2 is FQNEAQ (reference sequence). The CDR3 is 15 amino acids. The CDR3 is CASSLVSGAQETQYF. Incomplete CDR3 DNA: TGTGCCAGCAGCTTAGTAAGCGGGGCCCAAGAGACC. Supplemented by reference TRBV7-9 and TRBJ2-5, the full variable domain reads DTGVSQNPRHKITKRGQNVTFRCDPISEHNRLYWYRQTLGQGPEFLTYFQNEAQLEKSRLLSDRFSAERPKGSFSTLEIQRTEQGDSAMYLCASSLVSGAQETQYFGPGTRLLVL.

On this clone: One end of the junction does not line up with germline, which may come from a read error. The read gets to within 3 residues of the CDR3 end, and the germline J gene fills in the rest. The genes are TRBV5-1 and TRBJ2-2, with D perhaps TRBD2 (5 bases). The germline gives CDR1 SGHRS, CDR2 YFSETQ. The CDR3 consists of 14 residues. CDR3 amino acids: CASSLDFSAGELFF. The covered CDR3 bases are TGCGCCAGCAGTTTGGACTTCTCGGCCGGGGAG. The full variable domain, rest sourced from reference TRBV5-1 and TRBJ2-2, is KAGVTQTPRYLIKTRGQQVTLSCSPISGHRSVSWYQQTPGQGLQFLFEYFSETQRNKGNFPGRFSGRQFSNSRSEMNVSTLELGDSALYLCASSLDFSAGELFFGEGSRLTVL.

There are a few counts of this clone. Read sequence stops 3 residues before the CDR3 end, and the germline J gene provides the missing end. This chain connects TRBV7-9 to TRBJ2-2, with unresolved D. Trimming left V 0 bases short and J 4 bases short, with 6 bases between. The CDR3 totals 14 residues. Per germline, CDR1 SEHNR and CDR2 FQNEAQ (reference sequence). The CDR3 spells CASSLALATGELFF. CDR3 DNA, as far as it was read: TGTGCCAGCAGCTTAGCGTTAGCCACCGGGGAG.

This clone was observed a handful of times. Coverage ceases 3 residues before the CDR3 finishes, and the germline J gene fills in the end. The V call is TRBV7-2, the J call TRBJ2-1; D possibly corresponds to TRBD2 (6 bases). The V gene's germline CDR1 is SGHTA and CDR2 FQGNSA. Between the trimmed V and J ends, which lost 5 bases and 1 base, there was a span of 9 bases. The CDR3 has 14 amino acids. The CDR3 spells CASSRRGSYNEQFF. The covered CDR3 bases are TGTGCCAGCAGCCGCCGGGGGTCCTACAATGAG.

Concerning this clone itself: The read finishes 3 residues shy of the CDR3 end, and the germline J gene is used to complete it. J is TRBJ1-5 and V is TRBV18, with no clear D. This CDR3 region has 13 residues. Looked up from germline, CDR1 is KGHSH and CDR2 is LQKENI. V lost 2 bases to trimming and J lost 5 bases, with 7 bases between them. The covered CDR3 bases are TGTGCCAGCTCACCAAGCGGGGATCAGCCC. Translation gives CASSPSGDQP. The CDR3 in full is CASSPSGDQPQHF.

This clone was seen only a few times. Coverage ceases 3 residues before the CDR3 finishes, and the germline J gene fills in the end. The V and J genes are TRBV18 and TRBJ1-5; weak D call: TRBD1 (6 bases). CDR1 is KGHSH and CDR2 is LQKENI in the germline V gene. CDR3 length equals 16 residues. V dropped 3 bases and J dropped 0 bases, with 12 bases sitting between them. The CDR3 sequence is CASSPRDTYSNQPQHF. The CDR3 DNA, read in part, is TGTGCCAGCTCACCCCGGGACACCTATAGCAATCAGCCC.

This clone turned up a few times. Read coverage stops 3 residues before the CDR3 terminus; the germline J gene supplies the remainder. The chain combines TRBV7-7 with TRBJ2-1; 7 nucleotides line up with TRBD2. J was trimmed by 1 base and V by 4 bases; bases with no gene match: 4. The CDR3 covers 15 residues. Per germline, CDR1 SSHAT and CDR2 FNYEAQ (reference sequence). The covered CDR3 bases are TGTGCCAGCAGCTCCGGACTAGAGTCCTACAATGAG. It yields the protein CASSSGLESYNE. The full CDR3 is CASSSGLESYNEQFF.

Regarding this clone: The CDR3 end falls 3 residues outside the read, so it is completed with the germline J gene. The rearrangement joins TRBV7-9 to TRBJ2-2; D not resolved. Germline-derived CDR1 and CDR2 are SEHNR and FQNEAQ (reference sequence). V gave up 4 bases and J gave up 4 bases, with 7 bases separating them. CDR3 length equals 13 residues. This CDR3 reads CASSSRVTGELFF. The CDR3 DNA, read in part, is TGTGCCAGCAGCTCCAGAGTCACCGGGGAG. Full variable domain (missing parts from reference TRBV7-9 and TRBJ2-2): DTGVSQNPRHKITKRGQNVTFRCDPISEHNRLYWYRQTLGQGPEFLTYFQNEAQLEKSRLLSDRFSAERPKGSFSTLEIQRTEQGDSAMYLCASSSRVTGELFFGEGSRLTVL.

On this clone itself: The CDR3 end is not reached by the read, which stops 3 residues before it; the germline J gene fills it in. The V and J genes are TRBV7-2 and TRBJ2-5; no definite D call. The CDR3 length is 12 residues. The germline CDR1 and CDR2 sequences are SGHTA and FQGNSA. The V and J ends lost 2 bases and 4 bases respectively, with 5 bases between them. The sequenced CDR3 bases are TGTGCCAGCAGCTTACTTCGAGAGACC. This sequence encodes CASSLLRET. The whole CDR3 reads CASSLLRETQYF.

With respect to this clone: The CDR3 end lies 3 residues beyond the end of the read and is filled in from the germline J gene. The chain links TRBV20-1 to TRBJ2-7; the match to TRBD2 covers 11 bases. Germline values: CDR1 DFQATT, CDR2 SNEGSKA (reference sequence). V was pared by 4 bases and J by 5 bases, with 4 bases of the junction left unmatched. The CDR3 is 13 amino acids. CDR3 sequence: CSATLAGGNEQYF. The CDR3 bases that were read are TGCAGTGCTACCTTAGCGGGGGGGAACGAG.

This clone was counted between two and nine times. The sequence runs out 3 residues before the end of the CDR3; the remainder is reconstructed from the germline J gene. The chain links TRBV18 to TRBJ1-5, with 10 bases matching TRBD1. The CDR3 loop spans 15 amino acids. V dropped 4 bases and J dropped 9; count of bases not matched to a gene: 9. Germline V gene sequence: CDR1 KGHSH, CDR2 LQKENI. The sequenced part of the CDR3 DNA is TGTGCCAGCTCACGGACAGGGGGAGGGAGCTGGCCC. Translating it yields CASSRTGGGSWP. The whole CDR3 protein reads CASSRTGGGSWPQHF.

A remark on this clone: The missing CDR3 end, 3 residues past where the read stops, is filled in from the germline J gene. The chain joins TRBV7-3 to TRBJ2-1; 8 nucleotides match TRBD1. In germline, CDR1 is SGHTA, CDR2 FQGTGA. The CDR3 loop spans 13 amino acids. Trimming at V came to 5 bases and at J to 9 bases, leaving 6 bases not matched to a gene. The CDR3: CASSPEQGAEQFF. The sequenced CDR3 bases are TGTGCCAGCAGCCCAGAGCAGGGGGCTGAG.

This clone was observed a few times. The CDR3 is cut off 3 residues early in the read; its end comes from the germline J gene. The chain combines TRBV18 with TRBJ1-1, with D unresolved. The CDR3 is 16 residues long. CDR1 and CDR2 (germline): KGHSH, LQKENI. V lost 0 bases and J lost 4, with 15 bases in between. The CDR3 reads CASSPPLKQLGTEAFF. The sequenced CDR3 bases are TGTGCCAGCTCACCACCCCTCAAACAGTTGGGCACTGAA. The variable domain in full, with the rest retrieved from reference TRBV18 and TRBJ1-1, is NAGVMQNPRHLVRRRGQEARLRCSPMKGHSHVYWYRQLPEEGLKFMVYLQKENIIDESGMPKERFSAEFPKEGPSILRIQQVVRGDSAAYFCASSPPLKQLGTEAFFGQGTRLTVV.

This clone was detected a few times. The CDR3 is cut off 3 residues early in the read; its end comes from the germline J gene. The chain combines TRBV18 with TRBJ2-5; D is possibly TRBD2 (6 bases). The length of the CDR3 is 14 residues. V lost 2 bases to trimming and J lost 1 base, with 8 bases between them. Germline CDR1 KGHSH, CDR2 LQKENI. CDR3 bases read: TGTGCCAGCTCACCATCACTAGCCCAAGAGACC. This encodes CASSPSLAQET. The full CDR3 is CASSPSLAQETQYF.

This clone has a handful of counts. The CDR3 end lies 3 residues beyond the end of the read and is filled in from the germline J gene. The V gene is TRBV2, the J gene TRBJ1-1, with TRBD1 as a possible D gene (5 bases). Trimming took off 6 bases at V and 1 base at J, with 12 bases between the two ends. This CDR3 comprises 14 residues. Germline V lookup: CDR1 SNHLY, CDR2 FYNNEI. The sequenced CDR3 bases are TGTGCCAGCAGGGGGCGTACTCAGAACACTGAA. It codes for CASRGRTQNTE. The whole CDR3 region reads CASRGRTQNTEAFF.

This clone was picked up a small number of times. The read is 3 residues too short to cover the CDR3 end, so that end is filled in from the germline J gene. V gene TRBV18 combines with J gene TRBJ2-4, with 9 bases aligning to TRBD1. This CDR3 has 14 residues. V lost 5 bases and J lost 5; bases outside the gene matches: 4. Germline CDR1 reads KGHSH; CDR2 reads LQKENI. CDR3 residues: CASSSGQGQNIQYF. Partial CDR3 DNA: TGTGCCAGCTCATCCGGACAGGGGCAAAACATT.

Remarks on this clone: The missing CDR3 end, 3 residues past where the read stops, is filled in from the germline J gene. This chain uses TRBV19 with TRBJ1-5, with D uncertain. The germline CDR1 and CDR2 sequences are LNHDA and SQIVND (reference sequence). CDR3 length: 16 amino acids. Between the trimmed V and J ends, which lost 0 bases and 0 bases, there was a span of 9 bases. Partial CDR3 DNA: TGTGCCAGTAGTATAGATCCAGGTTATAGCAATCAGCCC. This translates into CASSIDPGYSNQP. The whole CDR3 region reads CASSIDPGYSNQPQHF.

This clone was counted a few times. With the read ending 3 residues before the CDR3 end, the germline J gene is used to fill in that end. The chain carries TRBV30 and TRBJ1-5; no clear D gene. CDR1 and CDR2 (germline): GTSNPN, SVGIG (reference sequence). Trimming took off 5 bases at V and 4 bases at J, with 12 bases between the two ends. The CDR3 contains 13 residues. The CDR3 bases that were read are TGTGCCTGGGCCGTCCGCGGGAATCAGCCC. It yields the protein CAWAVRGNQP. The CDR3 as a whole reads CAWAVRGNQPQHF.